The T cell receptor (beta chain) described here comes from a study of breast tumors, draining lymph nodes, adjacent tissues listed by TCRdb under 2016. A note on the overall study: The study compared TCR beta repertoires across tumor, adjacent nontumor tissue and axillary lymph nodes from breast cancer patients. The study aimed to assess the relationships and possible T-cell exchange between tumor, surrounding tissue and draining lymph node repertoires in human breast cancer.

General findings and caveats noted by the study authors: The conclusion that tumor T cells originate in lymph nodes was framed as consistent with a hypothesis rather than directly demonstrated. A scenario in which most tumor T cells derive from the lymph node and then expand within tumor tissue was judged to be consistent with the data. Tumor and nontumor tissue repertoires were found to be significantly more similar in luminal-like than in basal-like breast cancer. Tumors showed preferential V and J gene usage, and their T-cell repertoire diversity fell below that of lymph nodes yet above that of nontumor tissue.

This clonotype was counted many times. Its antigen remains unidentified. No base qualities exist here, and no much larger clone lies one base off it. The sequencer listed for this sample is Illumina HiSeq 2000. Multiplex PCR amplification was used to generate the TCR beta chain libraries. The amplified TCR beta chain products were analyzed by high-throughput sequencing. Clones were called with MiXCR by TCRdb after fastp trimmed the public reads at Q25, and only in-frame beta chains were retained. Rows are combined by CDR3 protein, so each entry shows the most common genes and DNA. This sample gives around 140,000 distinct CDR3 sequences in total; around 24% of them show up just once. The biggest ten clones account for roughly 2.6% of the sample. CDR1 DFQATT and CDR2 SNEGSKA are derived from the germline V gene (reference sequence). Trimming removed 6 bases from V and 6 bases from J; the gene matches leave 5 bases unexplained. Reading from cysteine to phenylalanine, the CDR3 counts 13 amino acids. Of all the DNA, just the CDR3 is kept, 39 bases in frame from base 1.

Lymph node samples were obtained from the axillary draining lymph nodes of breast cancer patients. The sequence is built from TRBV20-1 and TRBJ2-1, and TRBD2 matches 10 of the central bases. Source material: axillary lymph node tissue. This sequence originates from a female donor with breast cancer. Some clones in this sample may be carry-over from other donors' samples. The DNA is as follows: TGCAGTGCCCATCTAGCGGGAGTCAATGAGCAGTTCTTC. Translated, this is CSAHLAGVNEQFF.